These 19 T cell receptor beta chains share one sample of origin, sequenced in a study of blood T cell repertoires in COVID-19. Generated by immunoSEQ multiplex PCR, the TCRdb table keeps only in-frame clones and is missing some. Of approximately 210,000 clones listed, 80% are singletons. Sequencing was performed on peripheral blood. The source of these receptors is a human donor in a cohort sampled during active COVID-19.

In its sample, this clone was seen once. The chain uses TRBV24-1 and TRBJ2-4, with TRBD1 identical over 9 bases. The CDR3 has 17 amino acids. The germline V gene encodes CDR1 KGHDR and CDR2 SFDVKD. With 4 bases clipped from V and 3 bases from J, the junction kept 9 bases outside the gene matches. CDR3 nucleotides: TGTGCCACCAGTGAGTCCGGGACAGGGTTTAACAAAAACATTCAGTACTTC. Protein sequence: CATSESGTGFNKNIQYF.

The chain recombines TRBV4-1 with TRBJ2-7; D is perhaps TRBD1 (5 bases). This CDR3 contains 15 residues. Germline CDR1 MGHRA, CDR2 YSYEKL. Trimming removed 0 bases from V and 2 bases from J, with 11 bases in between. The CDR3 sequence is CASSQDSPGPYEQYF. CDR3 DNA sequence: TGCGCCAGCAGCCAAGATTCTCCAGGGCCCTACGAGCAGTACTTC.

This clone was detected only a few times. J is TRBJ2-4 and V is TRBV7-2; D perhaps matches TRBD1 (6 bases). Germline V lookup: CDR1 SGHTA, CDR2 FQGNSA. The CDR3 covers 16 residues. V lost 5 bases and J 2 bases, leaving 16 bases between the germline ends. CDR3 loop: CASSPWGRGTKNIQYF. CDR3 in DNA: TGTGCCAGCAGCCCCTGGGGGCGCGGAACCAAAAACATTCAGTACTTC.

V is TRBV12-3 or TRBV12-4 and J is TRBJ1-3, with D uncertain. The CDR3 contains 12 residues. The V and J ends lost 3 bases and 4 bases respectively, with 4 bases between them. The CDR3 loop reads CASSFRGNTIYF. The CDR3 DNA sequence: TGTGCCAGCAGTTTCCGGGGAAACACCATATATTTT.

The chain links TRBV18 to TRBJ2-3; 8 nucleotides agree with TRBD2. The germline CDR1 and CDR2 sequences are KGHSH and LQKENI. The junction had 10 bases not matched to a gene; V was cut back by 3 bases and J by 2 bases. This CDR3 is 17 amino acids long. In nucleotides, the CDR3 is TGTGCCAGCTCACCCTTGGCACTAGCGGATGCCACAGATACGCAGTATTTT. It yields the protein CASSPLALADATDTQYF. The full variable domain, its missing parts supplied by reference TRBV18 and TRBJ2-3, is NAGVMQNPRHLVRRRGQEARLRCSPMKGHSHVYWYRQLPEEGLKFMVYLQKENIIDESGMPKERFSAEFPKEGPSILRIQQVVRGDSAAYFCASSPLALADATDTQYFGPGTRLTVL.

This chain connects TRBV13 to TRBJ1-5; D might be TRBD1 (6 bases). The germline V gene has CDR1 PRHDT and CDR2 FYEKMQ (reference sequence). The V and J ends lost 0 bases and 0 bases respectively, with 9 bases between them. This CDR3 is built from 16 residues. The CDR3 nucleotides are TGTGCCAGCAGCTTAGGACAGGGATATAGCAATCAGCCCCAGCATTTT. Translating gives CASSLGQGYSNQPQHF.

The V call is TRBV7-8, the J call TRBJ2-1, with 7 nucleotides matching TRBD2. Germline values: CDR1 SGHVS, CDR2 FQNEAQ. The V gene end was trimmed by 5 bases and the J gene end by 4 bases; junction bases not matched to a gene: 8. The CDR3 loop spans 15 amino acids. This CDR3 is CASSRLLAWYNEQFF. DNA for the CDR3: TGTGCCAGCAGCCGATTACTAGCGTGGTACAATGAGCAGTTCTTC.

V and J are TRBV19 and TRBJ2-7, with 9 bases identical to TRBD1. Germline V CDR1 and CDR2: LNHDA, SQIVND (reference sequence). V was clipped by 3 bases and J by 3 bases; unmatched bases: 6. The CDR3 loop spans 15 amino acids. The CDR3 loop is CASSIETGGSYEQYF. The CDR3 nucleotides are TGTGCCAGTAGTATTGAGACAGGGGGGAGCTACGAGCAGTACTTC.

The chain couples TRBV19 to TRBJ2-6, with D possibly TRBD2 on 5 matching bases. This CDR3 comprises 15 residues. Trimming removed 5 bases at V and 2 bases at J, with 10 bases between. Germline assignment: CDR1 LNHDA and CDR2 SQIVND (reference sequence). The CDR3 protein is CASSFRGAGANVLTF. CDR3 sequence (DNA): TGTGCCAGTAGTTTCCGGGGAGCTGGGGCCAACGTCCTGACTTTC.

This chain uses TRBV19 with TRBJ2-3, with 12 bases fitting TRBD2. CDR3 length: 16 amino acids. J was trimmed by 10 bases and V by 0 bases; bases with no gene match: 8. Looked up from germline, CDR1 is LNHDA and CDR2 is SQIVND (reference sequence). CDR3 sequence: CASSIDRLAGAAAQYF. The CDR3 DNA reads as TGTGCCAGTAGTATAGATCGACTAGCGGGAGCTGCAGCGCAGTATTTT.

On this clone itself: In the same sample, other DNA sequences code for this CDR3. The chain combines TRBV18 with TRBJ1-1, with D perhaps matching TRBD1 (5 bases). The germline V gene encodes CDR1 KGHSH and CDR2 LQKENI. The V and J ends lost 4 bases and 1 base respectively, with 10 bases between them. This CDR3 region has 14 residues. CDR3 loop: CASSLQGGNTEAFF. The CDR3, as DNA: TGTGCCAGCTCACTCCAGGGCGGGAACACTGAAGCTTTCTTT.

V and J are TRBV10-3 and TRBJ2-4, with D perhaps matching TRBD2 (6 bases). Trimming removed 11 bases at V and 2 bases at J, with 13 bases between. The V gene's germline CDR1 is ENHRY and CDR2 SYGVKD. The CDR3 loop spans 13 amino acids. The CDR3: CAAGGVSKNIQYF. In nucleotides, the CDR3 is TGTGCCGCCGGAGGGGTTTCCAAAAACATTCAGTACTTC.

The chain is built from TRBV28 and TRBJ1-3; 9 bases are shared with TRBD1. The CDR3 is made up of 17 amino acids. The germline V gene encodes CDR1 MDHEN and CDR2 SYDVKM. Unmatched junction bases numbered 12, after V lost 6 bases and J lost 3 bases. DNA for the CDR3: TGTGCCAGCAGCCAGACGGGACAGGGTCGGGATGGAAACACCATATATTTT. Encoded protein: CASSQTGQGRDGNTIYF.

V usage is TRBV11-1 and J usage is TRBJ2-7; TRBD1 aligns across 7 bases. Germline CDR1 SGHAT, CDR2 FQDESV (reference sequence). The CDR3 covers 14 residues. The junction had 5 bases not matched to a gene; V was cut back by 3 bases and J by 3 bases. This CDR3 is CASSFLTGDYEQYF. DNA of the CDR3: TGTGCCAGCAGCTTCCTAACAGGGGACTACGAGCAGTACTTC.

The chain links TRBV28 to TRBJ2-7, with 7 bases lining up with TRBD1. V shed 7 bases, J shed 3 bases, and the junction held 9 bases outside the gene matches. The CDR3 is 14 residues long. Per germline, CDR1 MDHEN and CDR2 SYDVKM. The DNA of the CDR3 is TGTGCCAGCAACCCGGGACAGACTCTCTACGAGCAGTACTTC. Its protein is CASNPGQTLYEQYF.

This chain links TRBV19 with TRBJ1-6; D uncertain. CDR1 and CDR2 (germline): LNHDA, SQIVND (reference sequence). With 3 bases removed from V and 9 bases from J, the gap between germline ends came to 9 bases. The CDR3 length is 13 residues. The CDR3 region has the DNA TGTGCCAGTAGTATGAGGCTCGCTTCACCCCTCCACTTT. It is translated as CASSMRLASPLHF. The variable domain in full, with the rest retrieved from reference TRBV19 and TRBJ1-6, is DGGITQSPKYLFRKEGQNVTLSCEQNLNHDAMYWYRQDPGQGLRLIYYSQIVNDFQKGDIAEGYSVSREKKESFPLTVTSAQKNPTAFYLCASSMRLASPLHFGNGTRLTVT.

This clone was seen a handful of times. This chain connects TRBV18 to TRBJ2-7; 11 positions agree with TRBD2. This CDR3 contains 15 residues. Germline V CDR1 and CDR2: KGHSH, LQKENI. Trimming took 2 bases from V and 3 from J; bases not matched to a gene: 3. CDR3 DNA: TGTGCCAGCTCACCATCAACTAGCGGGAGCTACGAGCAGTACTTC. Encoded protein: CASSPSTSGSYEQYF.

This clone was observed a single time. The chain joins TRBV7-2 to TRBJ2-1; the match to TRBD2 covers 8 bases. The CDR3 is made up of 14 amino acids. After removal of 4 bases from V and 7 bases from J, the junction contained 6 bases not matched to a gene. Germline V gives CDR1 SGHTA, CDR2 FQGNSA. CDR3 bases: TGTGCCAGCAGCTACGTCGGGAGGGCGAATGAGCAGTTCTTC. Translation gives CASSYVGRANEQFF. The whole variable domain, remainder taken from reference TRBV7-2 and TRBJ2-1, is GAGVSQSPSNKVTEKGKDVELRCDPISGHTALYWYRQSLGQGLEFLIYFQGNSAPDKSGLPSDRFSAERTGGSVSTLTIQRTQQEDSAVYLCASSYVGRANEQFFGPGTRLTVL.

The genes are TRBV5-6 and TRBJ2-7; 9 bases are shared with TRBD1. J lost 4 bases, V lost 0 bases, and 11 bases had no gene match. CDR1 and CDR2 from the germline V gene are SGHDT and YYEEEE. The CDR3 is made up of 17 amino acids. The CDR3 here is CASSLGWGTGFFYEQYF. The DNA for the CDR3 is TGTGCCAGCAGCTTGGGTTGGGGGACAGGGTTTTTTTACGAGCAGTACTTC.